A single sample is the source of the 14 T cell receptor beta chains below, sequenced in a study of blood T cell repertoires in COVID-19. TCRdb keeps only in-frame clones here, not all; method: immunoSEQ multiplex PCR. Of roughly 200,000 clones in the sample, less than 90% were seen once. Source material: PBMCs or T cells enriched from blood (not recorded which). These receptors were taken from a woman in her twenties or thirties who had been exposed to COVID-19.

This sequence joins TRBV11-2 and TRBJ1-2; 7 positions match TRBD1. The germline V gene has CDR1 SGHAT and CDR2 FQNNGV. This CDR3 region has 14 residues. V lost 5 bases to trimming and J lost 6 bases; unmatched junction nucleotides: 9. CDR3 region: CASSRTTGVHGYTF. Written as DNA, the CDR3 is TGTGCCAGCAGCCGAACCACAGGGGTCCATGGCTACACCTTC.

As DNA, the CDR3 is TGTGCCAGCAGTTACTTGGGCGGGAAAGCTTTCTTT. This translates into CASSYLGGKAFF. The chain is built from TRBV6-5 and TRBJ1-1; D not resolved. The CDR3 covers 12 residues. The ends were cut back, 1 base at V and 9 bases at J, with 9 bases in the middle. Germline values: CDR1 MNHEY, CDR2 SVGAGI.

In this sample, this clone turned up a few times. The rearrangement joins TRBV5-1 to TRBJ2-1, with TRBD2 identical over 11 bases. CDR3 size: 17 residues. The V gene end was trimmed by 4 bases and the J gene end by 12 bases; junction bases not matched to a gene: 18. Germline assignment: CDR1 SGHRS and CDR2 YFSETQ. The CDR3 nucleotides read TGCGCCAGCAGCCTCACGCGGGGACTAGCGGTTATAAGGGGGCAGTTCTTC. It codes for CASSLTRGLAVIRGQFF.

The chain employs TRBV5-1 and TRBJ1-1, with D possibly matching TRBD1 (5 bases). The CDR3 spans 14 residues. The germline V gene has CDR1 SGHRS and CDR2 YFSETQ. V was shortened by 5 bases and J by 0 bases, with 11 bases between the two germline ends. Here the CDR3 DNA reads TGCGCCAGCAGTCCTCCGGGGGTGAACACTGAAGCTTTCTTT. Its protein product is CASSPPGVNTEAFF.

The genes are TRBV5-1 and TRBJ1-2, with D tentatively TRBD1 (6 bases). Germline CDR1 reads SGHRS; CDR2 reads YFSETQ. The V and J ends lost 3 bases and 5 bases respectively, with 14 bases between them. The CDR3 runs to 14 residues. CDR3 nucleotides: TGCGCCAGCAGCTCTGGGGGCTCCCTATATGGCTACACCTTC. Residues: CASSSGGSLYGYTF.

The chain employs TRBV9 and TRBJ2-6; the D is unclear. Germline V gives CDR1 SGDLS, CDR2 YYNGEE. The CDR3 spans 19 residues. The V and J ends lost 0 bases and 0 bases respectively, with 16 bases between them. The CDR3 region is CASSVGSGRMSSGANVLTF. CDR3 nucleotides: TGTGCCAGCAGCGTAGGGTCAGGTCGAATGAGCTCTGGGGCCAACGTCCTGACTTTC.

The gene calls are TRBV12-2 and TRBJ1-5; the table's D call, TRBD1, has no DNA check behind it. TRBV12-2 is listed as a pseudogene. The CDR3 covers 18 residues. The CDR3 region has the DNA TGTGCAAGTCGTGAGACCGGGACAGCAAATTATAGCAATCAGCCCCAGCATTTT. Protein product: CASRETGTANYSNQPQHF.

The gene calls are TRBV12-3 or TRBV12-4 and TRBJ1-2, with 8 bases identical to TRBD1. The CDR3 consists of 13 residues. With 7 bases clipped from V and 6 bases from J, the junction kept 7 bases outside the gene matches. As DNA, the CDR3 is TGTGCCAGCACCTCCGGACAGGGAAATGGCTACACCTTC. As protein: CASTSGQGNGYTF.

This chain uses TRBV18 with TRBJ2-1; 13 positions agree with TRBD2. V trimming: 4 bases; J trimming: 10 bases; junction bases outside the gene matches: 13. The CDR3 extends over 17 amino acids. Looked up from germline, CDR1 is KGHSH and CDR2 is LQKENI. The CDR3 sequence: CASSRPSTSGGAWEQFF. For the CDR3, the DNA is TGTGCCAGCTCACGCCCTTCTACTAGCGGGGGGGCTTGGGAGCAGTTCTTC.

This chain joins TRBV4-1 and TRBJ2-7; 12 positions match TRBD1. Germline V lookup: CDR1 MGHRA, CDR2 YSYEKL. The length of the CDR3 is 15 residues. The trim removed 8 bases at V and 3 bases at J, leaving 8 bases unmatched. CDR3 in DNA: TGCGCCAGCGGACCGGGACAGGGGGCGATCTACGAGCAGTACTTC. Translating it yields CASGPGQGAIYEQYF.

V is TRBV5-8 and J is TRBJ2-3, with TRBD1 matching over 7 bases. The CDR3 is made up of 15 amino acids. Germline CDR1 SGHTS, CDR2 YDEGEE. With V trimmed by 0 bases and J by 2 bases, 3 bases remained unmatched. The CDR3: CASSLGQGYTDTQYF. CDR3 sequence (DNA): TGTGCCAGCAGCTTGGGACAGGGATACACAGATACGCAGTATTTT.

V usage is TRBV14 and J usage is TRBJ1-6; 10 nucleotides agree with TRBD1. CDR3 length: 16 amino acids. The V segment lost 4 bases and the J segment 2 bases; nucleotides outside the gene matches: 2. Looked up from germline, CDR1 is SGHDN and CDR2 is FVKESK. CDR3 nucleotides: TGTGCCAGCAGCCGGACAGGGGGGACCTATAATTCACCCCTCCACTTT. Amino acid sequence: CASSRTGGTYNSPLHF.

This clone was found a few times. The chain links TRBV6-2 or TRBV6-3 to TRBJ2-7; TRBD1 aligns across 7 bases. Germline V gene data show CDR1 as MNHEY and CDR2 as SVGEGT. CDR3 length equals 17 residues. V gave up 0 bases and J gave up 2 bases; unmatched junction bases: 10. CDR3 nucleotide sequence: TGTGCCAGCAGTTACTCCTATAGGGGGCCCCATACCTACGAGCAGTACTTC. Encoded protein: CASSYSYRGPHTYEQYF.

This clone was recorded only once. The CDR3: CASSSIPGQGSYEQYF. CDR3 bases: TGTGCCAGCAGCTCTATTCCGGGACAGGGATCCTACGAGCAGTACTTC. This rearrangement joins TRBV5-4 to TRBJ2-7; the match to TRBD1 covers 9 bases. There are 16 residues in the CDR3. Germline V gene sequence: CDR1 SGHNT, CDR2 YYREEE (reference sequence). V lost 3 bases and J lost 1; bases outside the gene matches: 8.